This TCR beta chain emerged from a study of cytomegalovirus exposure and HLA in healthy donors. This PCR relied on a set of 60 Vbeta primers and 13 Jbeta primers. Clones were read by immunoSEQ multiplex PCR, and TCRdb kept only the in-frame ones, dropping some. The table records around 200,000 clones, 82% of them present only once. Input material: PBMCs. This receptor was taken from a woman between 40 and 55 years old in good health and CMV-seronegative.

The CDR3 nucleotides are TGTGCCAGCAGCCCGAGGACAGGGGGCGGGGCCGGGGAGCTGTTTTTT. Its protein product is CASSPRTGGGAGELFF. The chain links TRBV9 to TRBJ2-2, with 11 positions matching TRBD1. Germline lookup yields CDR1 SGDLS and CDR2 YYNGEE. The CDR3 runs to 16 residues. Trimming cost V 4 bases and J 6 bases; bases outside gene matches: 8.